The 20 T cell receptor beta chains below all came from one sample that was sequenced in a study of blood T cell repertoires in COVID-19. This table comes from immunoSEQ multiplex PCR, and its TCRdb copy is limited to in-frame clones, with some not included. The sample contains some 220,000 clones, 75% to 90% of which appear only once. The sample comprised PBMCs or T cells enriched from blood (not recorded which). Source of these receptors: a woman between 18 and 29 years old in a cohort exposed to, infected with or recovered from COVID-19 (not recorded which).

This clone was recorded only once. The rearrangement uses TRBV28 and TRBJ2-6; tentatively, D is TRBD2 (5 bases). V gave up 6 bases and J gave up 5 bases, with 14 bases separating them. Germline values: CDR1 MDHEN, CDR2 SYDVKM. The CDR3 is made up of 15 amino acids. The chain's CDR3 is CASSSPGSRANVLTF. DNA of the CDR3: TGTGCCAGCAGCTCTCCGGGGTCTAGGGCCAACGTCCTGACTTTC.

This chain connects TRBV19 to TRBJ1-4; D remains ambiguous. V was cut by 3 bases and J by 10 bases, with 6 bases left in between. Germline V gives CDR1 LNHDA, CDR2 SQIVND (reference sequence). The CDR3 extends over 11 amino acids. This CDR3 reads CASSIIGKLFF. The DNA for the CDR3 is TGTGCCAGTAGTATCATCGGAAAACTGTTTTTT. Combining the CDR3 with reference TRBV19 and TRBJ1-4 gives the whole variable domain DGGITQSPKYLFRKEGQNVTLSCEQNLNHDAMYWYRQDPGQGLRLIYYSQIVNDFQKGDIAEGYSVSREKKESFPLTVTSAQKNPTAFYLCASSIIGKLFFGSGTQLSVL.

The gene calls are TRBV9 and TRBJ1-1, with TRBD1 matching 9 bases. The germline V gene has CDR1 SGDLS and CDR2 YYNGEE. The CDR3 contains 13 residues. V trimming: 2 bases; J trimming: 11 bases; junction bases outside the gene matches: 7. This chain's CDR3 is CASSVSGTGTAFF. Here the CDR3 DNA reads TGTGCCAGCAGCGTTTCCGGGACAGGGACGGCTTTCTTT. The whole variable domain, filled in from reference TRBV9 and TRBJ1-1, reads DSGVTQTPKHLITATGQRVTLRCSPRSGDLSVYWYQQSLDQGLQFLIQYYNGEERAKGNILERFSAQQFPDLHSELNLSSLELGDSALYFCASSVSGTGTAFFGQGTRLTVV.

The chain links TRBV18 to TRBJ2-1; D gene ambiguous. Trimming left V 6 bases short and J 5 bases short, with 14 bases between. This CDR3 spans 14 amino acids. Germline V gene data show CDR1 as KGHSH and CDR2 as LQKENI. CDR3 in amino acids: CASSLIELHNEQFF. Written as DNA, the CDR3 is TGTGCCAGCTCCCTTATAGAACTCCACAATGAGCAGTTCTTC.

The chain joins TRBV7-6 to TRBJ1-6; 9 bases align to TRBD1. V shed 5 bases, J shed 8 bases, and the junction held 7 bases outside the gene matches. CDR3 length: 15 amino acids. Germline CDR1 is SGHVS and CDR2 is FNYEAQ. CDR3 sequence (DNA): TGTGCCAGCAGCCAAGCGGACAGGGGCGATTCACCCCTCCACTTT. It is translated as CASSQADRGDSPLHF.

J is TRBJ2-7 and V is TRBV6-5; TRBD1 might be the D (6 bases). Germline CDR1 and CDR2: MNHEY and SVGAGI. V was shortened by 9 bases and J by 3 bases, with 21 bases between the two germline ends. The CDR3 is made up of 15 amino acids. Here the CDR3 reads CASSKFKKQGYEQYF. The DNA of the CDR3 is TGTGCCAGTTCCAAATTCAAAAAACAGGGCTACGAGCAGTACTTC.

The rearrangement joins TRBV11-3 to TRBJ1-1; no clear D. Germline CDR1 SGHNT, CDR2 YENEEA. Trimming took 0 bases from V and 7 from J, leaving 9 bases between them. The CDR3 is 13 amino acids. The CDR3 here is CASSLDVADEAFF. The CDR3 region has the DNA TGTGCCAGCAGCTTAGATGTGGCAGATGAAGCTTTCTTT.

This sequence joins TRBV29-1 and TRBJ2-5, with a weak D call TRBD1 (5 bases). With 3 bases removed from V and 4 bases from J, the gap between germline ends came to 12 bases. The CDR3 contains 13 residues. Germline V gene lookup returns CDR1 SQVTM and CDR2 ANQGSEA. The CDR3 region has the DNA TGCAGCGTTGAGGTCCAAAGGGGAGAGACCCAGTACTTC. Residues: CSVEVQRGETQYF.

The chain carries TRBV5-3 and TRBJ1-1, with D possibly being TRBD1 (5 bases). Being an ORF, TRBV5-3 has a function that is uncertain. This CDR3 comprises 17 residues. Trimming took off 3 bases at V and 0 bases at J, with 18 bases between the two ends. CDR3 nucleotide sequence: TGTGCCAGAAGCTGGATCCCCGACAGACACATGAACACTGAAGCTTTCTTT. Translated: CARSWIPDRHMNTEAFF.

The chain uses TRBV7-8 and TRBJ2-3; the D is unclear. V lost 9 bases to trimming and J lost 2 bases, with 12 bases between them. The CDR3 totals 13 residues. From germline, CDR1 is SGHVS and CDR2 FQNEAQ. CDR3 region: CASRWRITDTQYF. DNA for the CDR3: TGTGCCAGTCGGTGGCGGATCACAGATACGCAGTATTTT.

CDR3 in amino acids: CSAVEGSDNSPLHF. CDR3 coding DNA: TGCAGCGCCGTTGAGGGTTCCGATAATTCACCCCTCCACTTT. This chain connects TRBV29-1 to TRBJ1-6; D is unresolved. Germline assignment: CDR1 SQVTM and CDR2 ANQGSEA. Trimming took off 7 bases at V and 5 bases at J, with 15 bases between the two ends. The CDR3 length is 14 residues.

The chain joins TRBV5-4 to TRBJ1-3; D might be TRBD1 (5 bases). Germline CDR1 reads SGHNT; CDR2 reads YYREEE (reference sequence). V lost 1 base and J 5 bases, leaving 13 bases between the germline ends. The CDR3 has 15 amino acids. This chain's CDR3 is CASSLQGRRRNTIYF. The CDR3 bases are TGTGCCAGCAGCTTGCAGGGTCGTCGTAGAAACACCATATATTTT. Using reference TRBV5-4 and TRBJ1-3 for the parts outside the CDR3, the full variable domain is ETGVTQSPTHLIKTRGQQVTLRCSSQSGHNTVSWYQQALGQGPQFIFQYYREEENGRGNFPPRFSGLQFPNYSSELNVNALELDDSALYLCASSLQGRRRNTIYFGEGSWLTVV.

Written as DNA, the CDR3 is TGCGCCAGCAGTGAGGGGGTAGCGGGAGGGCTAGAGACCCAGTACTTC. This sequence encodes CASSEGVAGGLETQYF. The gene calls are TRBV10-1 and TRBJ2-5; the match to TRBD2 covers 11 bases. With 2 bases clipped from V and 4 bases from J, the junction kept 6 bases outside the gene matches. Germline V gene data show CDR1 as WNHNN and CDR2 as SYGVQD (reference sequence). CDR3 length equals 16 residues.

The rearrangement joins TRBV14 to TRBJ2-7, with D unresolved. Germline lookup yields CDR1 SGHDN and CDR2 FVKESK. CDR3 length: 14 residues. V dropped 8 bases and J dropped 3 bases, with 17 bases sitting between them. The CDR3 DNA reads TGTGCCAGCGCTGCGGTCCCCATCCGCTACGAGCAGTACTTC. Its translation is CASAAVPIRYEQYF.

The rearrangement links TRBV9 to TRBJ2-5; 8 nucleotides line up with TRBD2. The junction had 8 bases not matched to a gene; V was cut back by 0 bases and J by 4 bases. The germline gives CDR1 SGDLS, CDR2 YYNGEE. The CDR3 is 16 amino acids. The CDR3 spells CASSVVSGGARETQYF. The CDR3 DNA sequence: TGTGCCAGCAGCGTAGTATCCGGGGGGGCTCGAGAGACCCAGTACTTC.

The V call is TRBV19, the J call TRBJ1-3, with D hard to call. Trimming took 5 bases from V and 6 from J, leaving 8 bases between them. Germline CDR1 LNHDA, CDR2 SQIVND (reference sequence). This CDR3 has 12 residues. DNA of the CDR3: TGTGCCAGTAGTCGGGATGAAAACACCATATATTTT. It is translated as CASSRDENTIYF. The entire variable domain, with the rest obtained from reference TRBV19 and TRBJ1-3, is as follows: DGGITQSPKYLFRKEGQNVTLSCEQNLNHDAMYWYRQDPGQGLRLIYYSQIVNDFQKGDIAEGYSVSREKKESFPLTVTSAQKNPTAFYLCASSRDENTIYFGEGSWLTVV.

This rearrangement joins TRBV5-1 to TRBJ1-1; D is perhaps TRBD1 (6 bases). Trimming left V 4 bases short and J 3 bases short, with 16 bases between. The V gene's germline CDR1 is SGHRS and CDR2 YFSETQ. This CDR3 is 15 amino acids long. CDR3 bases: TGCGCCAGCAGCGTCGAAACAGGGCGGCACACTGAAGCTTTCTTT. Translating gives CASSVETGRHTEAFF.

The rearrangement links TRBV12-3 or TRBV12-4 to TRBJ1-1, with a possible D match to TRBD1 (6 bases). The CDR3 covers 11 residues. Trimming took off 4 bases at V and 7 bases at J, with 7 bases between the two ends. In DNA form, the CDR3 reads TGTGCCAGCAGTTGGGGGCTTGAAGCTTTCTTT. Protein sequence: CASSWGLEAFF.

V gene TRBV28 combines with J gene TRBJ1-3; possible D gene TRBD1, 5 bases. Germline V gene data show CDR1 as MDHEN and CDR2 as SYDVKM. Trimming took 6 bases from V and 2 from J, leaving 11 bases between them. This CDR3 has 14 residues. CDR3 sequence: CASSIGATGNTIYF. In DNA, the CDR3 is TGTGCCAGCAGCATTGGGGCAACTGGAAACACCATATATTTT.

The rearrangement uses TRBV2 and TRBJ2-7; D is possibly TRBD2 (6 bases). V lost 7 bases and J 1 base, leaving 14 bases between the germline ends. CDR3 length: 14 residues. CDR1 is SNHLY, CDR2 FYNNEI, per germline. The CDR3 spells CASTREEGSYEQYF. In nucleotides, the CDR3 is TGTGCCAGCACGCGGGAAGAAGGATCCTACGAGCAGTACTTC.